The entry that follows covers one T cell receptor (beta chain) sequence. What it binds is unknown. This table comes from immunoSEQ multiplex PCR, and its TCRdb copy is limited to in-frame clones, with some not included. The sample lists around 110,000 clones; about 92% were seen once. This CDR3 has 14 residues. In germline, CDR1 is MNHNS, CDR2 SASEGT. Trimming removed 0 bases at V and 5 bases at J, with 9 bases between. These data originate in a study of graft-versus-host responses after intestinal transplantation. Study as a whole: Every recipient had anti-thymocyte globulin induction and 2 to 3 years of tacrolimus plus steroids. General study results and limits: GvH clonotypes were identified within recipient marrow, with a subset emerging first in ileum or blood. Association was observed between peak circulating GvH clone levels and early post-transplant HvG declines.

The chain employs TRBV6-1 and TRBJ2-3, with D possibly matching TRBD1 (5 bases). The origin of this receptor is a human donor who was the organ donor for an intestinal transplant. Sequenced material: unstimulated CD8+ T cells sorted from spleen or lymph node cells, taken before transplant. This chain's CDR3 is CASSEAFREDTQYF. The CDR3 DNA sequence: TGTGCCAGCAGTGAAGCGTTCAGGGAAGATACGCAGTATTTT.